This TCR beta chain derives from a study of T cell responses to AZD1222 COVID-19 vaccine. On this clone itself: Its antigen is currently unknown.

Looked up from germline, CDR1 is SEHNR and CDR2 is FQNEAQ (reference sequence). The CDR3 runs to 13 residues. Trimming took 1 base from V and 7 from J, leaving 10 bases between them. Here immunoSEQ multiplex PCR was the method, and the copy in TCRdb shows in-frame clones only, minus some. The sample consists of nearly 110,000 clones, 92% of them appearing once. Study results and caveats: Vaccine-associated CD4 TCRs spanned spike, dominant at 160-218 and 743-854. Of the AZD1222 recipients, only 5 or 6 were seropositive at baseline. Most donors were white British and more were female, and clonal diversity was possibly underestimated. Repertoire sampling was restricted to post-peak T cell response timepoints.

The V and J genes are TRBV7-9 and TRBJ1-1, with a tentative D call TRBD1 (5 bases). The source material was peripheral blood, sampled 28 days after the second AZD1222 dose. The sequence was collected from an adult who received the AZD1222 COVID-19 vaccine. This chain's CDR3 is CASSLEGLGEAFF. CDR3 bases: TGTGCCAGCAGCTTAGAGGGACTGGGTGAAGCTTTCTTT. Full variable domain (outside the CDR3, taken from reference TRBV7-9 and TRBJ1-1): DTGVSQNPRHKITKRGQNVTFRCDPISEHNRLYWYRQTLGQGPEFLTYFQNEAQLEKSRLLSDRFSAERPKGSFSTLEIQRTEQGDSAMYLCASSLEGLGEAFFGQGTRLTVV.